These 5 T cell receptor beta chains were sequenced from one sample in a study of T cell responses to AZD1222 COVID-19 vaccine. The repertoire was sequenced with immunoSEQ multiplex PCR; TCRdb's copy has only in-frame clones and lacks some. The data show about 180,000 clones, approximately 86% seen once. The sequencing used peripheral blood, collected 28 days after the second AZD1222 dose. Receptors originate from an adult who received the AZD1222 COVID-19 vaccine.

This clone appeared a single time. The rearrangement links TRBV29-1 to TRBJ2-6, with TRBD1 identical over 10 bases. Trimming removed 6 bases from V and 1 base from J; junction bases left unmatched: 6. The CDR3 length is 16 residues. The germline V gene encodes CDR1 SQVTM and CDR2 ANQGSEA. CDR3 region: CSVLGTGVSGANVLTF. The CDR3 DNA reads TGCAGCGTCCTGGGGACAGGGGTGTCTGGGGCCAACGTCCTGACTTTC.

The chain combines TRBV5-1 with TRBJ1-2, with D perhaps matching TRBD1 (6 bases). V was clipped by 4 bases and J by 4 bases, with 14 bases between them. Germline V lookup: CDR1 SGHRS, CDR2 YFSETQ. The CDR3 runs to 14 residues. CDR3 nucleotide sequence: TGCGCCAGCAGCCCAGAAACAGGGATCTATGGCTACACCTTC. Protein: CASSPETGIYGYTF.

This clone appeared a few times. This chain links TRBV2 with TRBJ1-1; 11 nucleotides agree with TRBD1. CDR3 length equals 13 residues. The germline CDR1 and CDR2 sequences are SNHLY and FYNNEI. V trimming: 4 bases; J trimming: 10 bases; junction bases outside the gene matches: 5. Written as DNA, the CDR3 is TGTGCCAGCAGTGTGGGACAGGGGGTCATAGCTTTCTTT. As protein: CASSVGQGVIAFF.

J is TRBJ1-4 and V is TRBV7-2; 9 bases fit TRBD1. V lost 5 bases, J lost 8 bases, and 6 bases stayed unmatched. The CDR3 runs to 14 residues. Per germline, CDR1 SGHTA and CDR2 FQGNSA. CDR3 nucleotide sequence: TGTGCCAGCAGCCCGGGACAGGGTGGGGAAAAACTGTTTTTT. This codes for CASSPGQGGEKLFF.

The chain carries TRBV7-9 and TRBJ2-1; D is ambiguous. Germline-derived CDR1 and CDR2 are SEHNR and FQNEAQ (reference sequence). The CDR3 is 14 amino acids. The germline V and J ends were trimmed by 5 bases and 6 bases, with 14 bases remaining between them. CDR3 in DNA: TGTGCCAGCAGCCAAGGTGATCAAATCAATGAGCAGTTCTTC. Its protein product is CASSQGDQINEQFF.